This T cell receptor beta chain was observed in a study of blood T cells in healthy people across ages. Using a J-beta primer mix together with a sample-barcoded 5' primer, a second PCR was run for roughly 7 to 11 cycles. TCRdb re-derived calls from the 5' RACE reads in MiXCR, one entry per CDR3 protein. The data show approximately 1.5 million distinct CDR3 sequences, around 35% seen once. The V segment lost 6 bases and the J segment 3 bases; nucleotides outside the gene matches: 8. The CDR3 length is 15 residues. Germline values: CDR1 SGHKS, CDR2 YYEKEE (reference sequence). Turning to this clonotype: Being one base from a much bigger clone, this may be a read error.

Sequenced: blood. This rearrangement joins TRBV5-5 to TRBJ2-7, with TRBD1 matching 11 bases. This TCR was sampled from a young woman in good health. CDR3 sequence reads: CASNLDRGLFYEQYF. The DNA of the CDR3 is TGTGCCAGCAACCTGGACAGGGGGCTTTTCTACGAGCAGTACTTC.